The subject of this entry is one TCR beta chain. The antigen remains unidentified. The PCR had 60 Vbeta and 13 Jbeta primers. Using immunoSEQ multiplex PCR, the repertoire was profiled, and TCRdb retains in-frame clones only, with some absent. This table has 100,000 to 150,000 clones, 75% to 85% appearing once. The V gene's germline CDR1 is SGHAT and CDR2 FQNNGV. This CDR3 is built from 13 residues. V dropped 1 base and J dropped 5 bases, with 9 bases sitting between them. The entry originates in a study of cytomegalovirus exposure and HLA in healthy donors. General study findings and limits: In a later analysis, a missense DCLRE1C variant was linked to TCR beta V- and J-gene trimming. Immune exposure information comprised only CMV serostatus.

The origin of this receptor is a girl aged 2 to 9 in good health and CMV-seronegative. The rearrangement uses TRBV11-2 and TRBJ2-7; the D is unclear. The sequencing sample was made of PBMCs. The CDR3: CASSLAQSNEQYF. CDR3 sequence (DNA): TGTGCCAGCAGCTTAGCCCAGTCCAACGAGCAGTACTTC. Drawing the rest from reference TRBV11-2 and TRBJ2-7, the complete variable domain is EAGVAQSPRYKIIEKRQSVAFWCNPISGHATLYWYQQILGQGPKLLIQFQNNGVVDDSQLPKDRFSAERLKGVDSTLKIQPAKLEDSAVYLCASSLAQSNEQYFGPGTRLTVT.